This entry describes one TCR beta chain. Clones were read by immunoSEQ multiplex PCR, and TCRdb kept only the in-frame ones, dropping some. The sample comprises 81,000 or so clones, about 96% of which are singletons, and nearly 0.2% rests with the top ten. The CDR3 covers 13 residues. The trim removed 9 bases at V and 0 bases at J, leaving 2 bases unmatched. Germline CDR1 and CDR2: ENHRY and SYGVKD. This sample stems from a study of technical replicates of blood from several donors. Sequencing used T cells isolated from PBMCs. The receptor comes from a human donor in good health. The genes are TRBV10-3 and TRBJ2-3, with 8 nucleotides matching TRBD1. CDR3 sequence reads: CAIGTGSTDTQYF. CDR3 coding DNA: TGTGCCATAGGGACAGGTAGCACAGATACGCAGTATTTT.